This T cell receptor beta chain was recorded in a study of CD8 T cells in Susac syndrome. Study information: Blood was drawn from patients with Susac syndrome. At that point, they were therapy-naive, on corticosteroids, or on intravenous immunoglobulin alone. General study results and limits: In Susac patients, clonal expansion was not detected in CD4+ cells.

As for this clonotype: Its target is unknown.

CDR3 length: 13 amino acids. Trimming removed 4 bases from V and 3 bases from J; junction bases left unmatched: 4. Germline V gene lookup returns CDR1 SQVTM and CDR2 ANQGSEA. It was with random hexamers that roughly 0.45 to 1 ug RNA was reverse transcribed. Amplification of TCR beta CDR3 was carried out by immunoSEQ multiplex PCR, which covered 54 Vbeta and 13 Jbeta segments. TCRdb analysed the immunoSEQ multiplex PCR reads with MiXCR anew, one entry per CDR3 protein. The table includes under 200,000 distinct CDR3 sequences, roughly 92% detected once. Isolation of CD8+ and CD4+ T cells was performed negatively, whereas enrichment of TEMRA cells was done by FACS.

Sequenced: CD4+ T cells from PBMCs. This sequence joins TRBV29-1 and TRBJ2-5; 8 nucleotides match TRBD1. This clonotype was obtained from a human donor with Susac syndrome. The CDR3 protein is CSVANRGEETQYF. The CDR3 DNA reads TGCAGCGTTGCTAACAGGGGGGAAGAGACCCAGTACTTC.